This TCR beta chain came from a study of quantifying T cell responses using KT2 cells. Turning to the study itself: TCR alpha and beta constant-region primers primed reverse transcription of RNA.

An oligo carrying a UMI was ligated to the cDNA 3' end. First-round PCR used three to four cycles and beta primers RC1.1 and RC1.2 covering TRBC1 and TRBC2. Each CDR3 protein is one row after TCRdb ran MiXCR on the UMI-ligation and nested PCR reads. This table has 40,000 to 50,000 distinct CDR3 sequences, approximately 15% appearing once. The CDR3 extends over 13 amino acids. Between the trimmed V and J ends, which lost 2 bases and 1 base, there was a span of 5 bases. From germline, CDR1 is MNHEY and CDR2 SVGAGI. This receptor was obtained from a human donor. The sample was PBMCs spiked with cells of the T cell clone KT2. This chain links TRBV6-5 with TRBJ1-1, with D possibly being TRBD1 (5 bases). The CDR3 coding sequence is TGTGCCAGCAGTTACGGACAGAACACTGAAGCTTTCTTT. Its protein product is CASSYGQNTEAFF.